This is a list of T cell receptor beta chains from one sample in a study of T cells in Graves' hyperthyroidism and ophthalmopathy. TCRdb used MiXCR to reprocess the multiplex PCR reads, holding one entry per CDR3 protein. The sample contains about 590,000 distinct CDR3 sequences, more than 15% of which appear only once. Source material: blood. The source of these receptors is a woman in her twenties or thirties with Graves' hyperthyroidism. Each CDR3 is given with its conserved first and last residue. Fields, in order: V gene, CDR3 protein.

>TRBV7-2
CASSLRREETQYF
>TRBV6-2/TRBV6-3
CASSYGTGSDTQYF
>TRBV7-9
CASSTRSQETQYF
>TRBV2
CASSATRSNTGELFF
>TRBV7-9
CASSLVAQRAYEQYF
>TRBV7-9
CASSQQGEQFF
>TRBV18
CASSPQSRDRGTEAFF
>TRBV3-1
CASSRRGTEKLFF
>TRBV20-1
CSAREIRQASSYEQYF
>TRBV30
CAWSGALQREQYF
>TRBV30
CAHRTYNEQFF
>TRBV18
CASSPGQARVGELFF
>TRBV28
CASSLSWDQWDGYTF
>TRBV4-3
CASSQADAGSEQFF
>TRBV19
CASMLAANNEQFF
>TRBV20-1
CSATKGTSGVNEQYF
>TRBV5-1
CASSESQGGGNQPQHF
>TRBV11-2
CASSHINGFTDTQYF
>TRBV12-3/TRBV12-4
CATSGTETQYF
>TRBV30
CAWSSGTSTEEQFF
>TRBV29-1
CSVEVLAGSGGELFF
>TRBV7-2
CASSSTSGRAYEQYF
>TRBV18
CASPPLGDTEAFF
>TRBV9
CASSPGTAVYEQFF
>TRBV6-1
CASNPSRVFTGELFF
>TRBV6-2/TRBV6-3
CASSYPPVAGGPSVMQYF
>TRBV7-2
CASSLALGLADTDTQYF
>TRBV30
CAWARVMITEAFF
>TRBV15
CATSRDYASGNPSYEQYF
>TRBV28
CASSLFQGSYEQYF
>TRBV7-2
CASNTLGQGTTEAFF
>TRBV5-1
CASSLNTGRSQETQYF
>TRBV3-1
CASSQDGSGGTYEQYF
>TRBV12-3/TRBV12-4
CASSFGDEKLFF
>TRBV10-3
CAISESGGEQFF
>TRBV7-3
CASSQSQQETQYF
>TRBV7-2
CASSPLAASTDTQYF
>TRBV3-1
CASSQIAGGNTGELFF
>TRBV30
CALTRVNYEQYF
>TRBV5-6
CASSLSRGGYEQYF